This T cell receptor (beta chain) was observed in a study of blood T cell repertoires in COVID-19. Study-level background: Sample material is recorded as cDNA or gDNA derived from T cells, B-cell-depleted T cells, or PBMCs.

The CDR3 extends over 15 amino acids. V lost 5 bases, J lost 2 bases, and 7 bases stayed unmatched. Germline CDR1 is SEHNR and CDR2 is FQNEAQ (reference sequence). This clone occurred once. Only in-frame clones appear in the TCRdb table, and some are missing; sequencing was by immunoSEQ multiplex PCR. Of 90,000 to 130,000 clones in the sample, over 80% were seen once. This chain joins TRBV7-9 and TRBJ2-3; 7 positions match TRBD2. The sequence came from a woman aged 70-85 years with acute or convalescent COVID-19. Material: peripheral blood. The CDR3 sequence: CASSTPSGFTDTQYF. CDR3 nucleotide sequence: TGTGCCAGCAGCACCCCTAGCGGATTCACAGATACGCAGTATTTT.